Given below is one T cell receptor (beta chain) in context. Its antigen remains undetermined. Base-call qualities are not available, and no considerably larger clone is one nucleotide away. Library method: RACE. The sequencer listed for this sample is NextSeq 500. During library preparation, unique molecular identifiers were attached to individual cDNA molecules so that TCRs could be counted quantitatively and reproducibly. From each blood RNA sample, both TCR alpha and TCR beta chains were sequenced. The authors processed their data as follows. The median number of TCRs per sample was over 85,000, ranging from roughly 20,000 to 700,000. V, J and CDR3 annotation of the TCR reads was carried out using the Decombinator software suite. To make PS versus PT1 abundance plots, every sample was subsampled to the same number of TCRs (28,000). Expanded TCRs were defined as absent before sensitization and observed at least eight times at the 2-week time point. The public reads were run again by TCRdb, first through fastp at Q25 and then through MiXCR, and only productive beta chains were kept. One record per CDR3 amino acid sequence lists the most common genes and DNA. The V and J calls were determined by TCRdb, not by the authors. Recorded for this sample are about 120,000 distinct CDR3 sequences; roughly an eighth of them occurred a single time. The top ten clonotypes cover 0.8% to 1% of the sample.

CDR1 and CDR2 are read off the germline V gene as SGHTA and FQGTGA. Trimming removed 2 bases from V and 2 bases from J; the gene matches leave 4 bases unexplained. The CDR3 covers 16 residues, taking in both the cysteine and the phenylalanine. Here the CDR3 DNA is all that survives: 48 bases in frame from base 1. The entry originates in a study of human T cells and chemical hapten exposure (dated by TCRdb to 2020 to 2023). Describing the broader study: For sensitization, 2% DPC in acetone was applied to an approximately 2 cm by approximately 2 cm area of upper inner arm skin. Patch testing on the upper back used Finn chambers containing 0.01% DPC, with scoring done after 6 days according to International Contact Dermatitis Research Group standards. Patient blood was sampled pre-sensitization (week 0) and at 2, 6 and about 24 weeks after DPC sensitization. Libraries were pooled for sequencing, and per-sample TCR yields varied mainly because of small differences in library volumes within the pool. Under 30 alopecia patients gave blood for TCR sequencing at one to four time points (pre-sensitization, 2, 6 and 24 weeks). Patients additionally received weekly therapeutic DPC doses to the scalp throughout the approximately 22-week study period. The patient cohort, mostly female, included alopecia areata with under or over 50% scalp involvement, alopecia totalis and alopecia universalis. The study tracked peripheral blood TCR repertoire changes in vivo during primary and secondary sensitization to the hapten diphenylcyclopropenone (DPC) in alopecia patients. The study at large found these results: Because all patients had alopecia, a presumed autoimmune disease, the immune response of the patients might differ from that of healthy individuals. A positive correlation was found between the number of PT1 expanded TCRs and patch test score, with significance reached at thresholds 8, 16 and 32 but not 4. After repeated subsampling, the strength of the expansion versus patch-test correlation and the threshold at which it became significant changed. DPC sensitization did not change the number of TCRs with a frequency above 1 in 1000, and there was no evidence of changes in global repertoire structure. Expanded TCRs formed significantly more large CDR3 similarity clusters than pre-sensitization or healthy control sets, consistent with antigen-driven responses.

This specimen's time point label, per the study, means: patch test 1, 2 weeks after DPC sensitization. The label giving this sample's treatment or condition can be read as: therapeutic diphenylcyclopropenone sensitization with weekly scalp DPC. Blood at each patch-test visit was drawn before the patch test was applied. Eligible patients were aged 18 to 70, diagnosed with alopecia, deemed suitable for DPC therapy, and excluded if pregnant. Unfractionated whole blood was collected in Tempus Blood RNA tubes, and total RNA was extracted from that blood. The sequences come from whole blood, collected in connection with sensitization to the hapten diphenylcyclopropenone (DPC). The chain is assembled from TRBV7-3 and TRBJ2-2, with 8 bases in between that match TRBD1. The receptor's source is a man aged 18 to 35 with alopecia areata. Some clones in this sample may be carry-over from other donors' samples. CDR3 loop: CASSLLGQANTGELFF. The nucleotide sequence is TGTGCCAGCAGCTTACTGGGACAGGCCAACACCGGGGAGCTGTTTTTT.